The present TCR beta chain was sequenced within a study of cytomegalovirus exposure and HLA in healthy donors. In the PCR, 60 Vbeta and 13 Jbeta primers were used. Assay: immunoSEQ multiplex PCR; the TCRdb copy retains only in-frame clones and omits some. This table holds around 70,000 clones, about 74% found once. CDR3 length: 15 residues. CDR1 and CDR2 (germline): MRHNA, SNTAGT. Deletions cut 6 bases from V and 4 bases from J, with 13 bases between. Many counts were recorded for this clone. The sequenced sample was PBMCs. The V call is TRBV6-4, the J call TRBJ2-6; perhaps TRBD1 as D (5 bases). The clonotype was recovered from a human donor in good health. CDR3 DNA sequence: TGTGCCAGCAGACCTCAGGGTTGGGGGGCCAACGTCCTGACTTTC. This encodes CASRPQGWGANVLTF.